Following are 10 T cell receptor beta chains from one sample sequenced in a study of control samples from healthy donors and cancer patients. Profiling relied on immunoSEQ multiplex PCR, and the TCRdb table lists in-frame clones only, not all of them. The table records tens of thousands of clones, roughly 85% of them present only once. Sequenced: blood. These receptors all stem from a man aged 40-55 years in good health.

In its sample, this clone was seen a few times. As DNA, the CDR3 is TGTGCCATCACCGAGGGGGCTGGGCAGCCCCAGCATTTT. This codes for CAITEGAGQPQHF. The chain couples TRBV10-3 to TRBJ1-5; 7 nucleotides line up with TRBD1. Losses at the gene ends were 7 bases for V and 7 bases for J; bases not matched to a gene: 7. The CDR3 covers 13 residues. Germline V lookup: CDR1 ENHRY, CDR2 SYGVKD.

This clone was found a few times. The V gene is TRBV19, the J gene TRBJ1-2, with D hard to call. Trimming left V 5 bases short and J 4 bases short, with 11 bases between. The CDR3 totals 13 residues. Germline-derived CDR1 and CDR2 are LNHDA and SQIVND (reference sequence). CDR3 residues: CASSPGRSYGYTF. The CDR3 coding sequence is TGTGCCAGTAGTCCAGGACGGTCCTATGGCTACACCTTC.

This clone was observed once. The rearrangement uses TRBV4-3 and TRBJ2-3, with 9 bases matching TRBD2. Germline values: CDR1 LGHNA, CDR2 YSLEER. The V and J ends lost 2 bases and 3 bases, in that order; junction bases with no gene match: 6. The CDR3 loop spans 16 amino acids. The CDR3 nucleotides read TGCGCCAGCAGCCAAACCCTAGCGGGGAGGACAGATACGCAGTATTTT. It codes for CASSQTLAGRTDTQYF.

The V call is TRBV19, the J call TRBJ1-2; weak D call: TRBD1 (5 bases). Trimming left V 1 base short and J 7 bases short, with 13 bases between. The CDR3 is made up of 14 amino acids. Germline V CDR1 and CDR2: LNHDA, SQIVND (reference sequence). The CDR3 DNA sequence: TGTGCCAGTAGTATAGCAGGGCAGATCCCTGGCTACACCTTC. Protein sequence: CASSIAGQIPGYTF.

The CDR3: CASASLGAPSRGEQYF. The CDR3 DNA sequence: TGTGCCAGCGCATCATTGGGGGCCCCAAGCAGGGGCGAGCAGTACTTC. The chain couples TRBV27 to TRBJ2-7; tentative D call: TRBD1 (6 bases). Germline lookup yields CDR1 MNHEY and CDR2 SMNVEV (reference sequence). Trimming took 8 bases from V and 6 from J, leaving 26 bases between them. This CDR3 comprises 16 residues.

On this clone itself: Mismatch with germline at one junction end may stem from a read error. The sample carries other DNA sequences with the same CDR3. The V and J genes are TRBV30 and TRBJ1-5; D is unresolved. CDR3 length equals 14 residues. The germline gives CDR1 GTSNPN, CDR2 SVGIG (reference sequence). This CDR3 is CAWSGRISNQPQHF. The CDR3 bases are TGTGCCTGGAGCGGGCGAATTAGCAATCAACCCCAGCATTTT. Based on the CDR3 plus reference TRBV30 and TRBJ1-5, the full variable domain is SQTIHQWPATLVQPVGSPLSLECTVEGTSNPNLYWYRQAAGRGLQLLFYSVGIGQISSEVPQNLSASRPQDRQFILSSKKLLLSDSGFYLCAWSGRISNQPQHFGDGTRLSIL.

The J gene is TRBJ1-1, the V gene TRBV6-2 or TRBV6-3; perhaps TRBD1 as D (5 bases). The CDR3 has 14 residues. Germline V lookup: CDR1 MNHEY, CDR2 SVGEGT. Trimming took 5 bases from V and 8 from J, leaving 18 bases between them. The CDR3 loop reads CASSPGRTLAEAFF. The CDR3 DNA follows: TGTGCCAGCAGTCCGGGACGGACGCTGGCCGAAGCTTTCTTT.

The chain combines TRBV12-2 with TRBJ2-2. TRBV12-2 is a listed pseudogene. The CDR3 is 15 amino acids. For the CDR3, the DNA is TGTGCAAGTCGCTTAGCGCACGTTGGCACCGGGGAGCTGTTTTTT. Its protein is CASRLAHVGTGELFF.

The rearrangement links TRBV19 to TRBJ1-6; the D is unclear. The CDR3 runs to 13 residues. Looked up from germline, CDR1 is LNHDA and CDR2 is SQIVND (reference sequence). Trimming removed 4 bases at V and 5 bases at J, with 6 bases between. CDR3 loop: CASSSVHNSPLHF. The CDR3 nucleotides are TGTGCCAGTAGTAGTGTACATAATTCACCCCTCCACTTT.

The CDR3 spells CASSLHGTGATNEKLFF. The CDR3, as DNA: TGCGCCAGCAGCCTCCACGGGACCGGGGCGACTAATGAAAAACTGTTTTTT. This rearrangement joins TRBV4-3 to TRBJ1-4; a possible D gene is TRBD1 (5 bases). With 4 bases removed from V and 2 bases from J, the gap between germline ends came to 17 bases. Germline V gene data show CDR1 as LGHNA and CDR2 as YSLEER. The CDR3 totals 17 residues.